This TCR beta chain was sequenced during a study of a mutant IDH1 vaccine in newly diagnosed glioma. Study findings and constraints: Alterations occurring in top peripheral T cell clonotypes seemed unrelated to pseudoprogression.

Time point defined: baseline, week 1 (first vaccination visit). The sample's treatment: pre-vaccination baseline after standard-of-care therapy. This clone was observed a single time. As yet, its antigen is unknown. Germline V gene data show CDR1 as SGHNT and CDR2 as YYREEE (reference sequence). V lost 3 bases to trimming and J lost 3 bases, with 9 bases between them. The CDR3 covers 13 residues. The assay was immunoSEQ multiplex PCR, and TCRdb's table has in-frame clones only and misses some. The table includes some 68,000 clones, 79% detected once. Source: PBMCs, taken from a glioma patient treated with radiotherapy, temozolomide or both. The rearrangement joins TRBV5-4 to TRBJ1-2; D not certain. The TCR originated in a man over 45 with glioma. The CDR3, as DNA: TGTGCCAGCAGCTCCCGGGAGCACTATGGCTACACCTTC. This codes for CASSSREHYGYTF.